This TCR beta chain was sequenced in a study of T cell responses to AZD1222 COVID-19 vaccine. As regards this clone: Its target is unknown.

Libraries were prepared by immunoSEQ multiplex PCR; TCRdb keeps only in-frame clonotypes and omits some of them. The table shows tens of thousands of clones, with 85% to 90% occurring only once. The CDR3 runs to 15 residues. V was clipped by 1 base and J by 6 bases; unmatched bases: 3. CDR1 and CDR2 from the germline V gene are MNHNS and SASEGT. Study observations and caveats: Repertoire sampling occurred only after the peak T cell response. There were vaccine-associated CD4 TCRs across spike, dominant at 160-218 and 743-854. Two AZD1222 administrations were followed by greater Spike-specific TCR breadth and depth.

The sample consisted of peripheral blood, taken on day 0 of AZD1222 vaccination. The source of this sequence is an adult in good health. The chain uses TRBV6-1 and TRBJ2-2; the match to TRBD1 covers 9 bases. The CDR3: CASSEGTGEAGELFF. The CDR3 DNA sequence: TGTGCCAGCAGTGAAGGGACAGGGGAGGCCGGGGAGCTGTTTTTT.